This T cell receptor (beta chain) stems from a study of T cells in Graves' hyperthyroidism and ophthalmopathy. Many counts were recorded for this clonotype. The CDR3 is made up of 14 amino acids. Trimming took off 5 bases at V and 5 bases at J, with 15 bases between the two ends. The investigators amplified TCR beta CDR3 regions from RNA transcripts. Researchers ran a first-round RT-PCR on the TCR CDR3 using the HTBI primer set. From the multiplex PCR reads, TCRdb called clonotypes with MiXCR, one entry per CDR3 protein. Here the sample spans fewer than 350,000 distinct CDR3 sequences, roughly a fifth being singletons.

The sequence derives from a woman between 45 and 65 years old with Graves' hyperthyroidism. The sequenced material came from blood. This chain connects TRBV12-3 or TRBV12-4 to TRBJ1-1; no clear D gene. This CDR3 is CASSPQSLGTEAFF. CDR3 nucleotide sequence: TGTGCCAGCAGTCCACAGAGTCTGGGGACTGAAGCTTTCTTT.